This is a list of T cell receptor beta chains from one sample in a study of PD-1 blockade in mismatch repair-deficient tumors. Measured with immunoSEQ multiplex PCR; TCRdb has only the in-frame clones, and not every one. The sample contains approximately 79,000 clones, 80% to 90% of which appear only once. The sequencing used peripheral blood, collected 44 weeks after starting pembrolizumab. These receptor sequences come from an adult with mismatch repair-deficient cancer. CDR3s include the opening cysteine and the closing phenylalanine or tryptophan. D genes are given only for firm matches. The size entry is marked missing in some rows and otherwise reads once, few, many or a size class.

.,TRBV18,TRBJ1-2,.,TGTGCCAGCTCACCCTCGAACTTTAACTATGGCTACACCTTC,CASSPSNFNYGYTF
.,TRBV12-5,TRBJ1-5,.,TGTGCTAGTGGTTTGACCGGAGGAATTAATCAGCCCCAGCATTTT,CASGLTGGINQPQHF
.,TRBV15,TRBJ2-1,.,TGTGCCACCAGTAGCGGAGTGTCGACCTACAATGAGCAGTTCTTC,CATSSGVSTYNEQFF
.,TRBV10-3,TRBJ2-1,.,TGTGCCATCAGCGTTAACCCCCTCTACAATGAGCAGTTCTTC,CAISVNPLYNEQFF
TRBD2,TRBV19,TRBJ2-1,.,TGTGCCAGTAGTCGAAGCGGGACTAGCGTCTCAAATGAGCAGTTCTTC,CASSRSGTSVSNEQFF
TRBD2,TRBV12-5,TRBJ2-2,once,TGTGCTAGTGTCTGGGGACTAGCGGGCACCGGGGAGCTGTTTTTT,CASVWGLAGTGELFF
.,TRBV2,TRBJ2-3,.,TGTGCCAGCAGTGAAAGGGAACTAGTCCTTCAGTATTTT,CASSERELVLQYF
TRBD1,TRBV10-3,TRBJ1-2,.,TGTGCCATCAGTGAGGGGTACAGGGGAGGGGGCTACACCTTC,CAISEGYRGGGYTF
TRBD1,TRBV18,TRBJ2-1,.,TGTGCCAGCTCCCCTTCTTTATCCGGGACAGGGGGCTTGAATGAGCAGTTCTTC,CASSPSLSGTGGLNEQFF
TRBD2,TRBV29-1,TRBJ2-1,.,TGCAGCGGGAGGGGACTAGCGGCACCAAATGAGCAGTTCTTC,CSGRGLAAPNEQFF
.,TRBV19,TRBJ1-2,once,TGTGCCAGTAGTATTCAAGAAGGCTTTAACTATGGCTACACCTTC,CASSIQEGFNYGYTF
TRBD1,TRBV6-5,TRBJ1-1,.,TGTGCCAGCAGGGTAACGACAGGGATCGCTGAAGCTTTCTTT,CASRVTTGIAEAFF
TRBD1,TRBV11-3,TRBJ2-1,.,TGTGCCAGCAGCCAGGGGGCCGCTAACAATGAGCAGTTCTTC,CASSQGAANNEQFF
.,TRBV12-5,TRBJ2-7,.,TGTGCTAGTGGTTCTAATAAGGGGCGGTTCGACGAGCAGTACTTC,CASGSNKGRFDEQYF
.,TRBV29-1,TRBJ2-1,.,TGCAGCGTTGAAGATCGGGGATCTAGCCACAATGAGCAGTTCTTC,CSVEDRGSSHNEQFF
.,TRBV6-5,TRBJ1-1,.,TGTGCCAGCAGTTACTTTGGTGAAGCTTTCTTT,CASSYFGEAFF
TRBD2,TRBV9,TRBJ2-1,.,TGTGCCAGCAGCGCCCCCACGGGACTAGCGCCGTTCTTC,CASSAPTGLAPFF
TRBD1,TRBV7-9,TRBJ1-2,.,TGTGCCAGCAGCCCCGGGGCCCGACAGGGGATCTATGGCTACACCTTC,CASSPGARQGIYGYTF
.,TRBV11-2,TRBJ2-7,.,TGTGCCAGCAGCTTCGGGGACTCCTTCTACGAGCAGTACTTC,CASSFGDSFYEQYF
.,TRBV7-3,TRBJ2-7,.,TGTGCCAGCAGCTTAGTTTCTGGGGCGGGCGAGCAGTACTTC,CASSLVSGAGEQYF
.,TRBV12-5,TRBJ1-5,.,TGTGCTAGTGGTTTCGGACTCAGCAATCAGCCCCAGCATTTT,CASGFGLSNQPQHF
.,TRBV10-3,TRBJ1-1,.,TGTGCCATCAGTGATGGGGGTAACACTGAAGCTTTCTTT,CAISDGGNTEAFF
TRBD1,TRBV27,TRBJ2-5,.,TGTGCCAGCACCCGGACAGGGGGACAAGAGACCCAGTACTTC,CASTRTGGQETQYF
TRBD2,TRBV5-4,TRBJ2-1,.,TGTGCCAGCAGCTCACTAGCGGGAGCTTCCCATGAGCAGTTCTTC,CASSSLAGASHEQFF
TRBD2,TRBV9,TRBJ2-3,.,TGTGCCAGCAGCCGAGGGACTAGCGGGAGAGGGTGGACAGATACGCAGTATTTT,CASSRGTSGRGWTDTQYF
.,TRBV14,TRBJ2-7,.,TGTGCCAGCAGCCAAGATTCATGGGGTGGCTCCTACGAGCAGTACTTC,CASSQDSWGGSYEQYF
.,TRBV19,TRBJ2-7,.,TGTGCCAGTAGTGTTGACCGGGACTTGTCCTACGAGCAGTACTTC,CASSVDRDLSYEQYF
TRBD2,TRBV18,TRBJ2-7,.,TGTGCCAGCTCAGTGGGACACCCGACTAGCGGGACTCCCCAAGGGACCTACGAGCAGTACTTC,CASSVGHPTSGTPQGTYEQYF
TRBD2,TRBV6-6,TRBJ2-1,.,TGTGCCAGCACTCATGTGACTAGCGGTTACAATGAGCAGTTCTTC,CASTHVTSGYNEQFF
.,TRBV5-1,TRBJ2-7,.,TGCGCCAGCAGCTTGAACTTAAACTACGAGCAGTACTTC,CASSLNLNYEQYF
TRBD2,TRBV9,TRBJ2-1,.,TGTGCCAGCAGCTCCCCCTGGACTAGCGGGAGGGCCGAGTCCTACAATGAGCAGTTCTTC,CASSSPWTSGRAESYNEQFF
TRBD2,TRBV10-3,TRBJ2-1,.,TGTGCCATGGCGGCGGGACTAGCGGAGGAAATCGAGGGCAATGAGCAGTTCTTC,CAMAAGLAEEIEGNEQFF
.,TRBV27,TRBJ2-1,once,TGTGCCAGCAGTTTATCGGATTTCAGGGGACCCATTTACAATGAGCAGTTCTTC,CASSLSDFRGPIYNEQFF
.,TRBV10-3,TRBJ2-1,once,TGTGCCATCAGTGAACTGGGCAGGGGCGATGAGCAGTTCTTC,CAISELGRGDEQFF
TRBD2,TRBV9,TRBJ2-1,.,TGTGCCAGCAGCGTAGACGGCGGGAGCGGGGGCAATGAGCAGTTCTTC,CASSVDGGSGGNEQFF
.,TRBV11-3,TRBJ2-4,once,TGTGCCAGCAGCTTGTGGGGGGACATTCAGTACTTC,CASSLWGDIQYF
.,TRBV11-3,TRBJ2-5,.,TGTGCCAGCAGCTTACTGGGGGCGGGAGAGCAGTACTTC,CASSLLGAGEQYF
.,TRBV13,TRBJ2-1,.,TGTGCCAGCAGCTTTGAACCGTCCCTCTACAATGAGCAGTTCTTC,CASSFEPSLYNEQFF
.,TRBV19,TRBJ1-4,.,TGTGCCAGTAGTCAACCCGCAGGGGCAACTAATGAAAAACTGTTTTTT,CASSQPAGATNEKLFF
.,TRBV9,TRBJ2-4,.,TGTGCCAGCAGCGTAAAAAACCGGAGGGGCGGGACATTATATCCTAGGGGAAACATTCAGTACTTC,CASSVKNRRGGTLYPRGNIQYF
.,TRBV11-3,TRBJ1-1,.,TGTGCCAGCAGCACCGGACAAAGGAGCGCTGAAGCTTTCTTT,CASSTGQRSAEAFF
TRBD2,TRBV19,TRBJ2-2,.,TGTGCCAGTAGTATAGATCCAGGACTAGCGGGAGTAGTCAACACCGGGGAGCTGTTTTTT,CASSIDPGLAGVVNTGELFF
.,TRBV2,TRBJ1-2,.,TGTGCCAGCAGTGAAGGTCCCCTCTATGGCTACACCTTC,CASSEGPLYGYTF
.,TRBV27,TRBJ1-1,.,TGTGCCAGTAAGAATCGTCCTGGGGGGAACACTGAAGCTTTCTTT,CASKNRPGGNTEAFF
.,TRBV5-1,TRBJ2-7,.,TGCGCCAGCAGCTTGGGGGACACCCTCTCCTACGAGCAGTACTTC,CASSLGDTLSYEQYF
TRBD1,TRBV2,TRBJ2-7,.,TGTGCCAGCAGTGAAGCAGGGCAGGGGGCCTACGAGCAGTACTTC,CASSEAGQGAYEQYF
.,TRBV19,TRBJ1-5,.,TGTGCCAGCAATGAGGGATCTGGTCAGCCCCAGCATTTT,CASNEGSGQPQHF
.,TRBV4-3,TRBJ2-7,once,TGCGCCAGCAGCCAGGGCAGGAACACCTACGAGCAGTACTTC,CASSQGRNTYEQYF
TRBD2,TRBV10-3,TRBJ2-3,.,TGTGCCGCTGGACTAGCGGGCAGCACAGATACGCAGTATTTT,CAAGLAGSTDTQYF
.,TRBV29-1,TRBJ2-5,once,TGCAGCGTTGTGAAAGGGGGGTGGGTGGAGACCCAGTACTTC,CSVVKGGWVETQYF
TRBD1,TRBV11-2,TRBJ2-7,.,TGTGCCAGCAGCCTGACAGGGCTCGAGCAGTACTTC,CASSLTGLEQYF
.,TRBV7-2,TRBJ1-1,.,TGTGCCAGCAGCTCCCTAGGTTTCTTT,CASSSLGFF
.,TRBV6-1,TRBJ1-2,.,TGTGCCAGCAGTGAAGGTCTGGGTTCGGGGGGCTACACCTTC,CASSEGLGSGGYTF
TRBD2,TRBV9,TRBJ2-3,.,TGTGCCAGCAGCGTAGGAACTAGCGGGAGCCGGGAGCGTCGCACAGATACGCAGTATTTT,CASSVGTSGSRERRTDTQYF
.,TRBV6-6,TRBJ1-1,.,TGTGCCAGCAATCCCCCGCCGACAGTAAGTGACACTGAAGCTTTCTTT,CASNPPPTVSDTEAFF
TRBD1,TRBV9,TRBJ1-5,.,TGTGCCAGCAGCCGAGACAGGGGGCTGGGTCAGCCCCAGCATTTT,CASSRDRGLGQPQHF
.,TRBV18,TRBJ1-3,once,TGTGCCAGCTCACCCCTCCGAGACTCCCTTGGAAACACCATATATTTT,CASSPLRDSLGNTIYF